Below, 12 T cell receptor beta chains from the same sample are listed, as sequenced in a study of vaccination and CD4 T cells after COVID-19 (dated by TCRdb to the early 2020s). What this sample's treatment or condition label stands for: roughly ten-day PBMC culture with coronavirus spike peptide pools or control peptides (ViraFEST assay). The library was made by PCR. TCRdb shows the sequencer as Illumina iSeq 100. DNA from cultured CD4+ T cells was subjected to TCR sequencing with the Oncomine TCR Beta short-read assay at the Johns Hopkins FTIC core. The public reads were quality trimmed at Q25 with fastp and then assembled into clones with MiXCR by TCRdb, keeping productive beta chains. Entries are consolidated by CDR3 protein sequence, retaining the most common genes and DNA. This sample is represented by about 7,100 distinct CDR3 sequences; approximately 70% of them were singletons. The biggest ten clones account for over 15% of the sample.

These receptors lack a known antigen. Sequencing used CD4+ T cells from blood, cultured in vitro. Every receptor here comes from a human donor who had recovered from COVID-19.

CDR3 in DNA: TGCAGCGTTGAAGTTCGAGGGGCGGCCTACGAGCAGTACTTC. The encoded protein is CSVEVRGAAYEQYF. J is TRBJ2-7 and V is TRBV29-1, with D tentatively TRBD1 or TRBD2 (5 bases each). The CDR3 runs to 14 residues. V lost 1 base, J lost 2 bases, and 12 bases lay in between. Germline-derived CDR1 and CDR2 are SQVTM and ANQGSEA.

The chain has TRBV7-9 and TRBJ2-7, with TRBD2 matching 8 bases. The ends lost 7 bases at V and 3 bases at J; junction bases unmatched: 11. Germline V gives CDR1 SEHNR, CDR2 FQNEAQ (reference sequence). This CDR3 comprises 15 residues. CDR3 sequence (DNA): TGTGCCAGCATCCCAACGGTTAGCGGGATCTACGAGCAGTACTTC. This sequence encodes CASIPTVSGIYEQYF.

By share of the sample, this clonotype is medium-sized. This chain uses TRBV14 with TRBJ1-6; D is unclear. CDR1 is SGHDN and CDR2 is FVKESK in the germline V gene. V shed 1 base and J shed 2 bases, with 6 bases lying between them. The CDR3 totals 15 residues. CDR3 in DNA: TGTGCCAGCAGCCAAGTATCACCCTATAATTCACCCCTCCACTTT. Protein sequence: CASSQVSPYNSPLHF.

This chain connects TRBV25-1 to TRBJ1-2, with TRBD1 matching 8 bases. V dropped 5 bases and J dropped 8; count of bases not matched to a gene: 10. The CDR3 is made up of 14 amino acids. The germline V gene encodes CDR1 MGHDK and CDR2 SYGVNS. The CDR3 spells CASSKNRGDRGYTF. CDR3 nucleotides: TGTGCCAGCAGTAAGAACAGGGGGGATCGGGGCTACACCTTC.

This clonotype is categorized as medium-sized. CDR3 amino acids: CSANKRGSSGAQYF. The CDR3 region has the DNA TGCAGTGCCAATAAGAGGGGCAGTTCGGGGGCCCAGTACTTC. The chain carries TRBV20-1 and TRBJ2-5; TRBD2 might be the D (6 bases). The germline V gene has CDR1 DFQATT and CDR2 SNEGSKA (reference sequence). Trimming stripped 6 bases from V and 9 bases from J, with 23 bases between. There are 14 residues in the CDR3.

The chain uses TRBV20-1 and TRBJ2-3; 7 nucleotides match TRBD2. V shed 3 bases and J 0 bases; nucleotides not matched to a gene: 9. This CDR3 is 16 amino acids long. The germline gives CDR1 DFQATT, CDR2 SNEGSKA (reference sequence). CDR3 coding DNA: TGCAGTGCTAGCGACGCGGGAGTCCCTAGCACAGATACGCAGTATTTT. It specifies CSASDAGVPSTDTQYF.

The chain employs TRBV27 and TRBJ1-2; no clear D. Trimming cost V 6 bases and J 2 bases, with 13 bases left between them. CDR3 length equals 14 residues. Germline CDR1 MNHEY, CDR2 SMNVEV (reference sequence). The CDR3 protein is CASSPPRTNYGYTF. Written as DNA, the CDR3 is TGTGCCAGCAGCCCTCCCCGTACGAACTATGGCTACACCTTC.

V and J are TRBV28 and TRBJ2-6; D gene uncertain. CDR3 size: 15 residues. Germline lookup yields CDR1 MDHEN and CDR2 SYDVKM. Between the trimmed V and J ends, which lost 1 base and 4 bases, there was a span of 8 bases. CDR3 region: CASSLLGTGANVLTF. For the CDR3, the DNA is TGTGCCAGCAGTTTATTGGGTACCGGGGCCAACGTCCTGACTTTC. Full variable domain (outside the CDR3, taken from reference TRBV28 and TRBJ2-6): DVKVTQSSRYLVKRTGEKVFLECVQDMDHENMFWYRQDPGLGLRLIYFSYDVKMKEKGDIPEGYSVSREKKERFSLILESASTNQTSMYLCASSLLGTGANVLTFGAGSRLTVL.

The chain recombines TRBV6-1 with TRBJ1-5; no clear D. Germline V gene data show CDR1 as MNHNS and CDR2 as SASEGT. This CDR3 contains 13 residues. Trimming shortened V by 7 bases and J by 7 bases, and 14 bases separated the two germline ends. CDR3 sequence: CASTFVGGQPQHF. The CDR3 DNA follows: TGTGCCAGCACCTTCGTGGGAGGGCAGCCCCAGCATTTT.

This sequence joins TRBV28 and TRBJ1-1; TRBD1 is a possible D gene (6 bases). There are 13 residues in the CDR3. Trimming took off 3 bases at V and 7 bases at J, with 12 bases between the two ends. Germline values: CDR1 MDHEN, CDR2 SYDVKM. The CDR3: CASSLTTRGEAFF. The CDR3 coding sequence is TGTGCCAGCAGTTTGACAACCAGGGGTGAAGCTTTCTTT.

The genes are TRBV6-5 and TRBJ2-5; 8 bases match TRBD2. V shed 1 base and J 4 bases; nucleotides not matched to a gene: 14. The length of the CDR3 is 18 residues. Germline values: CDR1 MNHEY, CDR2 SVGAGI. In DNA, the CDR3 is TGTGCCAGCAGTTACTGGAGACTATCCGGGAGGGTGGGAGAGACCCAGTACTTC. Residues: CASSYWRLSGRVGETQYF.

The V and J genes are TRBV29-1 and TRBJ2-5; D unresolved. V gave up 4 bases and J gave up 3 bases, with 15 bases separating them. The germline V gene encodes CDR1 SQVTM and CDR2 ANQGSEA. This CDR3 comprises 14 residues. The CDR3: CSVASHQMKETQYF. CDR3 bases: TGCAGCGTTGCCAGCCATCAAATGAAAGAGACCCAGTACTTC.